Described below is a single T cell receptor (beta chain) sequence and its context. This record comes from a study of blood T cell repertoires in COVID-19. Turning to the study itself: PBMCs, B-cell-depleted T cells, or T cells provided the cDNA or gDNA that made up the material.

The CDR3 totals 15 residues. V lost 2 bases, J lost 1 base, and 12 bases lay in between. CDR1 and CDR2 (germline): SGHTA, FQGTGA. Authors' data handling: Reference gene primers were amplified, and this amplification served to estimate nucleated cell counts. The repertoire was sequenced with immunoSEQ multiplex PCR; TCRdb's copy has only in-frame clones and lacks some. V, J and clone size were drawn from that table, and D and trimming were deduced from the DNA. The sample has over 200,000 clones; about 89% are singletons. The sequenced sample was peripheral blood. The chain joins TRBV7-3 to TRBJ2-7; D is possibly TRBD2 (6 bases). This TCR derives from a man in his sixties who had recovered from COVID-19. The CDR3 region is CASSLASDASYEQYF. The CDR3 DNA reads TGTGCCAGCAGCTTAGCTAGCGATGCTTCCTACGAGCAGTACTTC.